In its sample, the clone carrying this T cell receptor (beta chain) was seen once. The sample belongs to a study of shared clonotypes between healthy human individuals. Here immunoSEQ multiplex PCR was the method, and the copy in TCRdb shows in-frame clones only, minus some. The sample has about 2 million clones; 85% to 95% are singletons. The CDR3 spans 16 residues. With 6 bases removed from V and 1 base from J, the gap between germline ends came to 19 bases. Germline loops: CDR1 SGHAT, CDR2 FQNNGV. This TCR was recovered from a man in his late teens or twenties in good health. V is TRBV11-2 and J is TRBJ2-7; D might be TRBD1 or TRBD2, each matching 5 bases. The sequenced material came from naive CD4+ T cells sorted from blood. Subset indicated: CD45RA+ positively selected. In nucleotides, the CDR3 is TGTGCCAGCAGTCTAGAGGGGTTTGGAATATCCTACGAGCAGTACTTC. Translating gives CASSLEGFGISYEQYF. Supplemented by reference TRBV11-2 and TRBJ2-7, the full variable domain reads EAGVAQSPRYKIIEKRQSVAFWCNPISGHATLYWYQQILGQGPKLLIQFQNNGVVDDSQLPKDRFSAERLKGVDSTLKIQPAKLEDSAVYLCASSLEGFGISYEQYFGPGTRLTVT.